This T cell receptor (beta chain) was recovered during a study of blood T cell repertoires in COVID-19. V was pared by 4 bases and J by 6 bases, with 4 bases of the junction left unmatched. The CDR3 covers 13 residues. Germline loops: CDR1 MNHEY, CDR2 SVGAGI. Original data processing: Quantification of nucleated cells was approximated via reference gene primer amplification. Data came from immunoSEQ multiplex PCR; TCRdb stores just in-frame clones and leaves some out. Clonal size and the V and J genes are those of that table, whereas D and trimming came from the DNA. The sample lists 120,000 to 150,000 clones, around 90% seen once, with more than 0.8% in the top ten.

The clonotype was recovered from a woman in her fifties or sixties with acute or convalescent COVID-19. The rearrangement uses TRBV6-5 and TRBJ2-7, with TRBD1 matching 9 bases. The sequencing sample was made of peripheral blood. This CDR3 reads CASSWTGVGEQYF. The CDR3, as DNA: TGTGCCAGCAGTTGGACAGGGGTGGGCGAGCAGTACTTC.